Presented here are 22 T cell receptor beta chains from one specimen sequenced in a study of glioma-infiltrating T cells. Using RNA template, CDR3s of TCR alpha and beta were amplified with iRepertoire arm-PCR. TCRdb reprocessed the multiplex PCR reads with MiXCR, giving one entry per CDR3 protein. The sample records around 90,000 distinct CDR3 sequences, around 42% being singletons. Sequencing was done on a sample of glioma tissue, nonneoplastic brain tissue, or PBMCs (not recorded which). These receptors all stem from a human donor with low-grade glioma or glioblastoma, undergoing nonglioma brain surgery, or in good health (not recorded which).

Many counts were recorded for this clonotype. The CDR3 loop reads CASSISGSAYEQYF. The CDR3 DNA reads TGTGCCAGTAGTATTAGCGGGAGTGCCTACGAGCAGTACTTC. The J gene is TRBJ2-7, the V gene TRBV19; 9 bases align to TRBD2. The CDR3 sequence is 14 residues long. From germline, CDR1 is LNHDA and CDR2 SQIVND (reference sequence). Trimming took 3 bases from V and 2 from J; bases not matched to a gene: 2.

As to this clonotype: The conserved final phenylalanine or tryptophan is absent from the CDR3, which likely points to a read error. The chain combines TRBV28 with TRBJ1-1; 8 bases line up with TRBD1. Germline V lookup: CDR1 MDHEN, CDR2 SYDVKM. The ends lost 2 bases at V and 11 bases at J; junction bases unmatched: 4. The length of the CDR3 is 12 residues. The CDR3 bases are TGTGCCAGCAGTTTACGGACAGGGACGGCTTTCTCT. This sequence encodes CASSLRTGTAFS.

With respect to this clonotype: A read error may be the cause here, since a much bigger clone is one base away. The V gene is TRBV29-1, the J gene TRBJ2-1; 8 positions agree with TRBD2. CDR1 and CDR2 from the germline V gene are SQVTM and ANQGSEA. This CDR3 spans 16 amino acids. The chain's CDR3 is CSLEPGGPGGINEQFF. In DNA form, the CDR3 reads TGCAGCCTTGAACCGGGAGGGCCGGGAGGAATCAATGAGCAGTTCTTC.

This clonotype was seen ten or more times. The chain carries TRBV15 and TRBJ1-5, with TRBD1 identical over 11 bases. The J segment lost 6 bases and the V segment lost 0 bases, leaving 4 bases of the junction unmatched. Looked up from germline, CDR1 is LNHNV and CDR2 is YYDKDF (reference sequence). The CDR3 runs to 16 residues. CDR3 in amino acids: CATSRDRTGGSQPQHF. For the CDR3, the DNA is TGTGCCACCAGCAGAGACCGGACAGGGGGCAGTCAGCCCCAGCATTTT.

As concerns this clonotype: The junction does not match germline at one end; this may be a read error. V and J are TRBV5-5 and TRBJ1-5; D is unresolved. The CDR3 is 15 residues long. CDR1 is SGHKS and CDR2 is YYEKEE in the germline V gene (reference sequence). The chain's CDR3 is CASSFAQYSNQPKHF. The DNA for the CDR3 is TGTGCCAGCAGCTTTGCACAGTACAGCAATCAGCCCAAGCATTTT.

This clonotype has ten or more counts. The V gene is TRBV18, the J gene TRBJ1-2; D not certain. The germline V and J ends were trimmed by 3 bases and 7 bases, with 9 bases remaining between them. CDR3 length: 12 residues. CDR1 and CDR2 (germline): KGHSH, LQKENI. Here the CDR3 reads CASSPSDRGYTF. CDR3 in DNA: TGTGCCAGCTCACCCTCGGATCGTGGCTACACCTTC.

This rearrangement joins TRBV20-1 to TRBJ1-5, with 7 bases aligning to TRBD1. The CDR3 consists of 14 residues. Germline CDR1 reads DFQATT; CDR2 reads SNEGSKA (reference sequence). V lost 5 bases and J lost 11; bases outside the gene matches: 15. For the CDR3, the DNA is TGCAGTGCTGGGCAGGGGGATGTCAATCATACCCAGCATTTT. This translates into CSAGQGDVNHTQHF.

This clonotype appeared many times. This chain uses TRBV19 with TRBJ2-2, with D perhaps matching TRBD1 (6 bases). Germline V gives CDR1 LNHDA, CDR2 SQIVND (reference sequence). Trimming removed 6 bases at V and 4 bases at J, with 15 bases between. The CDR3 length is 15 residues. DNA for the CDR3: TGTGCCAGTAGGGGGCAGGGGTTTTTCACCGGGGAGCTGTTTTTT. It translates to CASRGQGFFTGELFF.

The V call is TRBV7-8, the J call TRBJ2-1; D may be TRBD1 (7 bases). Germline values: CDR1 SGHVS, CDR2 FQNEAQ. This CDR3 spans 14 amino acids. The ends were cut back, 4 bases at V and 10 bases at J, with 17 bases in the middle. The CDR3 is CASSYEGGAGEQFF. The CDR3 region has the DNA TGTGCCAGCAGCTATGAAGGGGGCGCGGGAGAGCAGTTCTTC.

Comment on this clonotype: Just one base apart from a much larger clone, this may be a read error. This sequence joins TRBV18 and TRBJ2-1; TRBD1 aligns across 8 bases. CDR1 and CDR2 (germline): KGHSH, LQKENI. The CDR3 is 15 residues long. Germline trimming cut 6 bases from V and 10 bases from J; bases unmatched to any gene: 14. DNA for the CDR3: TGTGCCAGCTCGCCAGACAGGGGTGGATTCTACGAGCAGTTCTTC. Its translation: CASSPDRGGFYEQFF.

About this clonotype itself: Given a much more abundant clone one base away, this may be a read error. The rearrangement uses TRBV5-1 and TRBJ1-4; D is ambiguous. Germline V CDR1 and CDR2: SGHRS, YFSETQ. There are 15 residues in the CDR3. Between the trimmed V and J ends, which lost 1 base and 9 bases, there was a span of 16 bases. Here the CDR3 reads CASSLYARGDKKLFF. In DNA form, the CDR3 reads TGCGCCAGCAGCTTGTATGCCCGGGGAGATAAAAAACTGTTTTTT. The variable domain in full, completed from reference TRBV5-1 and TRBJ1-4, reads KAGVTQTPRYLIKTRGQQVTLSCSPISGHRSVSWYQQTPGQGLQFLFEYFSETQRNKGNFPGRFSGRQFSNSRSEMNVSTLELGDSALYLCASSLYARGDKKLFFGSGTQLSVL.

This clonotype appeared many times. The chain has TRBV2 and TRBJ1-6; D possibly corresponds to TRBD1 (6 bases). CDR1 is SNHLY, CDR2 FYNNEI, per germline. The V end lost 1 base, the J end lost 0 bases, and 16 bases lay between the germline ends. The CDR3 is 19 residues long. Here the CDR3 reads CASSEGPTGESSYNSPLHF. Here the CDR3 DNA reads TGTGCCAGCAGTGAAGGTCCGACAGGAGAGAGCTCCTATAATTCACCCCTCCACTTT.

J is TRBJ2-7 and V is TRBV28, with TRBD1 as a possible D gene (5 bases). Per germline, CDR1 MDHEN and CDR2 SYDVKM. V lost 3 bases and J 12 bases, leaving 18 bases between the germline ends. The CDR3 consists of 13 residues. Here the CDR3 reads CASSFRTPYGRYF. CDR3 nucleotide sequence: TGTGCCAGCAGTTTCAGGACACCCTACGGGCGGTACTTC.

The rearrangement uses TRBV29-1 and TRBJ2-1; D perhaps matches TRBD2 (6 bases). V dropped 3 bases and J dropped 1 base, with 13 bases sitting between them. The CDR3 totals 15 residues. CDR1 and CDR2 (germline): SQVTM, ANQGSEA. The CDR3 nucleotides are TGCAGCGTTGACATCGGCGCGGGGTCCTACAATGAGCAGTTCTTC. As protein: CSVDIGAGSYNEQFF.

This clonotype appeared many times. V gene TRBV20-1 combines with J gene TRBJ2-1; D may match TRBD1 or TRBD2 (6 bases each). V was cut by 3 bases and J by 7 bases, with 13 bases left in between. The CDR3 is 13 amino acids. Per the germline V gene, CDR1 is DFQATT and CDR2 is SNEGSKA (reference sequence). In nucleotides, the CDR3 is TGCAGTGCTAGTGATGGAGGGGGGAATGAGCAGTTCTTC. It yields the protein CSASDGGGNEQFF.

This clonotype rates as medium-sized. The V gene is TRBV6-2 or TRBV6-3, the J gene TRBJ1-1, with 10 nucleotides matching TRBD1. The germline gives CDR1 MNHEY, CDR2 SVGEGT. V shed 6 bases, J shed 4 bases, and the junction held 2 bases outside the gene matches. The CDR3 length is 13 residues. The CDR3 reads CASRRQGATEAFF. DNA for the CDR3: TGTGCCAGCAGACGACAGGGGGCCACTGAAGCTTTCTTT.

The table lists this clonotype with many counts. This chain links TRBV24-1 with TRBJ2-1, with TRBD2 matching over 13 bases. Germline CDR1 and CDR2: KGHDR and SFDVKD. The J segment lost 5 bases and the V segment lost 3 bases, leaving 3 bases of the junction unmatched. The CDR3 is 16 residues long. The CDR3 DNA sequence: TGTGCCACCAGTGATCCCGGGACTAGCGGGAACAATGAGCAGTTCTTC. Its translation is CATSDPGTSGNNEQFF.

V and J are TRBV2 and TRBJ2-3, with 9 bases matching TRBD2. V was pared by 8 bases and J by 2 bases, with 8 bases of the junction left unmatched. CDR1 and CDR2 from the germline V gene are SNHLY and FYNNEI. The CDR3 spans 15 residues. CDR3 coding DNA: TGTGCCAGCGAGATAGCGGGAGCACCCACAGATACGCAGTATTTT. Translated: CASEIAGAPTDTQYF.

This clonotype was seen repeatedly, ten times or more. The gene calls are TRBV7-3 and TRBJ2-3, with 10 bases fitting TRBD2. Germline CDR1 is SGHTA and CDR2 is FQGTGA. The V segment lost 2 bases and the J segment 1 base; nucleotides outside the gene matches: 6. This CDR3 has 17 amino acids. The CDR3: CASSLLPGLAGTDTQYF. The CDR3 region has the DNA TGTGCCAGCAGCTTACTCCCTGGACTAGCGGGCACAGATACGCAGTATTTT.

This clonotype showed up many times. The chain joins TRBV20-1 to TRBJ1-4, with TRBD1 as a possible D gene (5 bases). The CDR3 contains 14 residues. Germline V CDR1 and CDR2: DFQATT, SNEGSKA (reference sequence). The V end was cut by 5 bases, the J end by 5 bases, with 15 bases between. The CDR3 DNA reads as TGCAGTGCTCTGACGCAGGGTTCGAATGAAAAACTGTTTTTT. It yields the protein CSALTQGSNEKLFF.

This clonotype was recorded many times. The rearrangement links TRBV3-1 to TRBJ2-3; 10 bases line up with TRBD2. The germline gives CDR1 LGHDT, CDR2 YNNKEL (reference sequence). V lost 4 bases and J lost 4; bases outside the gene matches: 5. The length of the CDR3 is 15 residues. The CDR3 DNA sequence: TGTGCCAGCAGCCGTCTAGCGGGAGCCGCAGATACGCAGTATTTT. This translates into CASSRLAGAADTQYF.

The CDR3 protein is CSGTGTVNTEAFF. DNA of the CDR3: TGCAGCGGTACCGGGACAGTGAACACTGAAGCTTTCTTT. This chain joins TRBV29-1 and TRBJ1-1; TRBD1 matches at 7 bases. The ends lost 7 bases at V and 0 bases at J; junction bases unmatched: 5. Per germline, CDR1 SQVTM and CDR2 ANQGSEA. The CDR3 has 13 amino acids. Full variable domain (rest looked up from reference TRBV29-1 and TRBJ1-1): SAVISQKPSRDICQRGTSLTIQCQVDSQVTMMFWYRQQPGQSLTLIATANQGSEATYESGFVIDKFPISRPNLTFSTLTVSNMSPEDSSIYLCSGTGTVNTEAFFGQGTRLTVV.